Below, 26 T cell receptor beta chains from the same sample are listed, as sequenced in a study of T-cell memory formation after mild COVID-19. A single record per CDR3 protein comes from TCRdb applying MiXCR to the 5' RACE reads. The sample contains fewer than 95,000 distinct CDR3 sequences, more than 10% of which appear only once. The specimen sequenced was PBMCs or a T cell subset sorted from them (not recorded which). Every receptor here comes from an adult woman who had mild COVID-19 (a few samples of this study predate the infection). Cell type and time point are not known.

J is TRBJ2-5 and V is TRBV20-1; D unresolved. This CDR3 has 16 amino acids. CDR1 and CDR2 (germline): DFQATT, SNEGSKA (reference sequence). V dropped 0 bases and J dropped 2 bases, with 16 bases sitting between them. The CDR3 sequence is CSARDPELPIQETQYF. The CDR3 DNA follows: TGCAGTGCTAGAGACCCCGAACTCCCGATTCAAGAGACCCAGTACTTC.

This chain links TRBV2 with TRBJ2-3; no reliable D call. V was cut by 5 bases and J by 2 bases, with 5 bases left in between. Germline CDR1 is SNHLY and CDR2 is FYNNEI. The CDR3 is 12 residues long. CDR3 residues: CASSSLTDTQYF. For the CDR3, the DNA is TGTGCCAGCAGTTCACTCACAGATACGCAGTATTTT.

This clonotype was recorded at least ten times. The J gene is TRBJ2-7, the V gene TRBV20-1, with 10 bases identical to TRBD1. With V trimmed by 3 bases and J by 6 bases, 8 bases remained unmatched. The length of the CDR3 is 14 residues. Germline V gives CDR1 DFQATT, CDR2 SNEGSKA (reference sequence). CDR3 sequence (DNA): TGCAGTGCTAGGTTGGACAGGGGGACGTTCGAGCAGTACTTC. This encodes CSARLDRGTFEQYF.

The genes are TRBV29-1 and TRBJ2-2; D remains unclear. Germline V CDR1 and CDR2: SQVTM, ANQGSEA. The CDR3 has 14 amino acids. Trimming took 4 bases from V and 2 from J, leaving 11 bases between them. The CDR3 here is CSVVGVLNTGELFF. The CDR3 DNA reads as TGCAGCGTTGTTGGGGTACTTAACACCGGGGAGCTGTTTTTT.

This clonotype was counted ten times or more. V and J are TRBV20-1 and TRBJ2-7, with D tentatively TRBD2 (6 bases). This CDR3 spans 16 amino acids. The V end was cut by 0 bases, the J end by 0 bases, with 15 bases between. Germline V gene data show CDR1 as DFQATT and CDR2 as SNEGSKA (reference sequence). The CDR3 loop is CSARDLSGPPSYEQYF. DNA for the CDR3: TGCAGTGCTAGAGATTTGAGCGGGCCCCCCTCCTACGAGCAGTACTTC.

In its sample, this clonotype was seen once. Sequence at one end of the junction differs from germline and may be a read error. This rearrangement joins TRBV24-1 to TRBJ2-6; 10 bases line up with TRBD2. Per the germline V gene, CDR1 is KGHDR and CDR2 is SFDVKD. This CDR3 spans 19 amino acids. The CDR3 bases are TGTGCCACCAGTGACACCCGGCTAGCGGGAGAAGGTGGGGCCAACGTCATGACTTTC. Translating it yields CATSDTRLAGEGGANVMTF.

This clonotype was detected only a few times. CDR3 DNA sequence: TGTGCCAGCAGGATCCTGGGGGGCTCTTCCTACAATGAGCAGTTCTTC. Protein product: CASRILGGSSYNEQFF. The chain is built from TRBV27 and TRBJ2-1, with D perhaps given as TRBD1 or TRBD2 (6 bases each). V was shortened by 6 bases and J by 1 base, with 16 bases between the two germline ends. The CDR3 totals 16 residues. Germline assignment: CDR1 MNHEY and CDR2 SMNVEV (reference sequence).

This clonotype has a handful of counts. This chain uses TRBV6-2 or TRBV6-3 with TRBJ2-7; unclear D gene. Trimming stripped 2 bases from V and 4 bases from J, with 12 bases between. Germline assignment: CDR1 MNHEY and CDR2 SVGEGT. This CDR3 region has 14 residues. CDR3 nucleotides: TGTGCCAGCAGTTACACCACCGACGGATACGAGCAGTACTTC. Translation: CASSYTTDGYEQYF.

This clonotype was seen more than once but under ten times. The chain combines TRBV7-6 with TRBJ2-7; 8 bases align to TRBD1. The trim removed 5 bases at V and 4 bases at J, leaving 7 bases unmatched. Germline CDR1 is SGHVS and CDR2 is FNYEAQ. This CDR3 comprises 14 residues. The CDR3 region has the DNA TGTGCCAGCAGCGGAGGGACAGGAGGGTACGAGCAGTACTTC. Translated: CASSGGTGGYEQYF.

The CDR3 loop is CASSVGAGSGEYNEQFF. In DNA, the CDR3 is TGTGCCAGCAGCGTAGGGGCGGGCAGCGGAGAGTACAATGAGCAGTTCTTC. V gene TRBV9 combines with J gene TRBJ2-1; a weak D match, TRBD2 (5 bases). This CDR3 contains 17 residues. V lost 0 bases and J lost 4, with 17 bases in between. In germline, CDR1 is SGDLS, CDR2 YYNGEE.

V usage is TRBV7-2 and J usage is TRBJ1-1, with D possibly TRBD1 on 5 matching bases. Germline CDR1 and CDR2: SGHTA and FQGNSA. The CDR3 is 13 amino acids. Between the trimmed V and J ends, which lost 4 bases and 5 bases, there was a span of 11 bases. The CDR3 sequence is CASSSGRKTEAFF. CDR3 in DNA: TGTGCCAGCAGCTCAGGGAGGAAGACTGAAGCTTTCTTT.

V usage is TRBV24-1 and J usage is TRBJ1-2; TRBD1 agrees at 11 bases. The CDR3 runs 15 residues. V shed 3 bases and J 6 bases; nucleotides not matched to a gene: 5. Looked up from germline, CDR1 is KGHDR and CDR2 is SFDVKD. The CDR3 spells CATSDPGQGANGYTF. The CDR3, as DNA: TGTGCCACCAGTGATCCCGGACAGGGGGCAAATGGCTACACCTTC.

This chain connects TRBV20-1 to TRBJ2-1; 9 bases line up with TRBD1. The germline CDR1 and CDR2 sequences are DFQATT and SNEGSKA (reference sequence). The CDR3 has 16 amino acids. The V segment lost 3 bases and the J segment 0 bases; nucleotides outside the gene matches: 6. CDR3 region: CSARSDRGPSYNEQFF. The CDR3 region has the DNA TGCAGTGCTAGGTCGGACAGGGGCCCCTCCTACAATGAGCAGTTCTTC.

This clonotype was observed a handful of times. CDR3 in amino acids: CSVEKGQSSYEQYF. CDR3 in DNA: TGCAGCGTTGAAAAGGGACAGAGCTCCTACGAGCAGTACTTC. The rearrangement links TRBV29-1 to TRBJ2-7; TRBD1 aligns across 7 bases. Trimming took 2 bases from V and 0 from J; bases not matched to a gene: 4. The CDR3 is 14 residues long. Germline CDR1 reads SQVTM; CDR2 reads ANQGSEA.

DNA of the CDR3: TGTGCCAGCTCCATCCGGGTCTACCCAGAGGCCAAAAACATTCAGTACTTC. Amino acids: CASSIRVYPEAKNIQYF. J is TRBJ2-4 and V is TRBV18; D gene uncertain. Germline-derived CDR1 and CDR2 are KGHSH and LQKENI. The CDR3 is 17 amino acids. V was shortened by 6 bases and J by 1 base, with 19 bases between the two germline ends.

At least ten counts were recorded for this clonotype. In nucleotides, the CDR3 is TGCGCCAGCCGAGCGCTATACGAGGACAATGAGCAGTTCTTC. Protein product: CASRALYEDNEQFF. This chain joins TRBV5-1 and TRBJ2-1; D unresolved. This CDR3 comprises 14 residues. Germline V CDR1 and CDR2: SGHRS, YFSETQ. The V end lost 7 bases, the J end lost 5 bases, and 16 bases lay between the germline ends.

This clonotype has only a few counts. This chain joins TRBV7-3 and TRBJ1-2; no firm D call. The germline V gene has CDR1 SGHTA and CDR2 FQGTGA. This CDR3 comprises 15 residues. The V end lost 1 base, the J end lost 4 bases, and 13 bases lay between the germline ends. The CDR3 spells CASSLSFGMGYGYTF. Written as DNA, the CDR3 is TGTGCCAGCAGCTTAAGTTTCGGGATGGGCTATGGCTACACCTTC. Based on the CDR3 plus reference TRBV7-3 and TRBJ1-2, the full variable domain is GAGVSQTPSNKVTEKGKYVELRCDPISGHTALYWYRQSLGQGPEFLIYFQGTGAADDSGLPNDRFFAVRPEGSVSTLKIQRTERGDSAVYLCASSLSFGMGYGYTFGSGTRLTVV.

This clonotype has ten or more counts. The chain combines TRBV10-2 with TRBJ2-7, with TRBD2 matching over 11 bases. Germline trimming cut 2 bases from V and 3 bases from J; bases unmatched to any gene: 3. In germline, CDR1 is WSHSY, CDR2 SAAADI. The CDR3 consists of 15 residues. The CDR3 bases are TGCGCCAGCAGTGAGGGGACTAGCGGATACTACGAGCAGTACTTC. This codes for CASSEGTSGYYEQYF.

This clonotype has a handful of counts. The V gene is TRBV4-1, the J gene TRBJ2-1; D is unclear. Germline V gene lookup returns CDR1 MGHRA and CDR2 YSYEKL. The CDR3 has 12 residues. The V end was cut by 4 bases, the J end by 2 bases, with 3 bases between. The CDR3 reads CASSRAYNEQFF. The DNA of the CDR3 is TGCGCCAGCAGCCGGGCCTACAATGAGCAGTTCTTC.

This clonotype showed up many times. The chain has TRBV7-8 and TRBJ2-7; D tentatively reads TRBD1 or TRBD2 (5 bases each). The CDR3 totals 14 residues. Trimming shortened V by 5 bases and J by 2 bases, and 13 bases separated the two germline ends. Germline V gene sequence: CDR1 SGHVS, CDR2 FQNEAQ. DNA of the CDR3: TGTGCCAGCAGCCCCGGGACGGAGACCTACGAGCAGTACTTC. It yields the protein CASSPGTETYEQYF.

The chain has TRBV4-1 and TRBJ2-2; D not certain. This CDR3 has 17 amino acids. Trimming stripped 0 bases from V and 0 bases from J, with 11 bases between. CDR1 and CDR2 (germline): MGHRA, YSYEKL. CDR3 DNA sequence: TGCGCCAGCAGCCAAGAAGGTCTCGCAGCGAACACCGGGGAGCTGTTTTTT. Translation: CASSQEGLAANTGELFF.

Ten or more counts support this clonotype. The genes are TRBV7-9 and TRBJ2-1; D perhaps matches TRBD1 (6 bases). The CDR3 totals 15 residues. Germline V gives CDR1 SEHNR, CDR2 FQNEAQ (reference sequence). Trimming removed 3 bases from V and 1 base from J, with 10 bases in between. The CDR3 region is CASSFGQPSYNEQFF. The CDR3 DNA sequence: TGTGCCAGCAGCTTCGGACAGCCTTCCTACAATGAGCAGTTCTTC.

The rearrangement joins TRBV5-4 to TRBJ2-5; 10 nucleotides agree with TRBD2. Germline-derived CDR1 and CDR2 are SGHNT and YYREEE (reference sequence). V trimming: 4 bases; J trimming: 4 bases; junction bases outside the gene matches: 4. CDR3 length equals 14 residues. DNA of the CDR3: TGTGCCAGCAGCCAGACTAGCGGGCCAGAGACCCAGTACTTC. Its translation: CASSQTSGPETQYF.

In this sample, this clonotype turned up a few times. This sequence joins TRBV12-3 or TRBV12-4 and TRBJ2-7; D gene uncertain. V was trimmed by 4 bases and J by 6 bases, leaving 7 bases between them. The CDR3 runs 11 residues. The CDR3 here is CASSYDPEQYF. In nucleotides, the CDR3 is TGTGCCAGCAGTTATGATCCCGAGCAGTACTTC.

The chain uses TRBV6-1 and TRBJ2-7; 8 positions agree with TRBD1. The germline CDR1 and CDR2 sequences are MNHNS and SASEGT. This CDR3 region has 15 residues. Unmatched junction bases numbered 8, after V lost 4 bases and J lost 3 bases. As DNA, the CDR3 is TGTGCCAGCAGTGTCCCCGGGACAGGCCACTACGAGCAGTACTTC. Translated, it gives CASSVPGTGHYEQYF.

CDR3 region: CSVELLAPGYYGYTF. As DNA, the CDR3 is TGCAGCGTTGAGTTGCTGGCCCCGGGTTACTATGGCTACACCTTC. The chain uses TRBV29-1 and TRBJ1-2, with D hard to call. Germline CDR1 reads SQVTM; CDR2 reads ANQGSEA. V lost 3 bases, J lost 3 bases, and 17 bases lay in between. The CDR3 has 15 amino acids.